This T cell receptor (beta chain) was captured by sequencing in a study of blood T cells in healthy people across ages. The germline V gene has CDR1 SGHAT and CDR2 FQNNGV. CDR3 length: 17 residues. The use of a sample-barcoded 5' primer and a J-beta primer mix characterized a second PCR of roughly 6 to 11 cycles. TCRdb re-called the 5' RACE reads with MiXCR, one entry per CDR3 protein. The repertoire holds 910,000 or so distinct CDR3 sequences, with around 54% as singletons. Material: blood. The chain uses TRBV11-2 and TRBJ2-5; the match to TRBD1 covers 7 bases. The better agreement between TRBJ2-4 and the DNA end casts doubt on the J call. This sequence was found in a woman aged 55-70 years in good health. The CDR3 spells CASRPDRVERAKNIQYF. The CDR3 DNA sequence: TGTGCCAGCAGACCAGACAGGGTAGAGAGGGCCAAAAACATTCAGTACTTC.